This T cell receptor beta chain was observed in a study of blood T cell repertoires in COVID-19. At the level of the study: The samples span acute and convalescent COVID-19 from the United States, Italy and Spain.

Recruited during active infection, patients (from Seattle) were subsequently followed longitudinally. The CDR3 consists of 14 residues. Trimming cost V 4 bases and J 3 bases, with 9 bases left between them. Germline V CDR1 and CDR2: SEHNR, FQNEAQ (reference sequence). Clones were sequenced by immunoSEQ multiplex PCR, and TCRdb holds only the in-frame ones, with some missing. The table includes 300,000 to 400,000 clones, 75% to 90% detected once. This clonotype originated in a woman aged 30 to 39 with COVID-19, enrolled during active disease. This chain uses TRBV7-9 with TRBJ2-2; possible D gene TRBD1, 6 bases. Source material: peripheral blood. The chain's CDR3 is CASSWGQHTGELFF. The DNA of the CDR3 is TGTGCCAGCAGCTGGGGACAACACACCGGGGAGCTGTTTTTT. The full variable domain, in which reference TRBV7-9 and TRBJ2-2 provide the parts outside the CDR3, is DTGVSQNPRHKITKRGQNVTFRCDPISEHNRLYWYRQTLGQGPEFLTYFQNEAQLEKSRLLSDRFSAERPKGSFSTLEIQRTEQGDSAMYLCASSWGQHTGELFFGEGSRLTVL.